Below are 4 T cell receptor beta chains sequenced from a single sample in a study of blood T cell repertoires in COVID-19. TCRdb's table, derived via immunoSEQ multiplex PCR, lists solely in-frame clones and lacks some. The sample contains approximately 360,000 clones, about 87% of which appear only once. The sequencing sample was made of PBMCs or T cells enriched from blood (not recorded which). The source of these receptors is a man in his forties in a cohort exposed to, infected with or recovered from COVID-19 (not recorded which).

The gene calls are TRBV27 and TRBJ2-5; the match to TRBD2 covers 8 bases. The CDR3 has 15 residues. Germline values: CDR1 MNHEY, CDR2 SMNVEV (reference sequence). Trimming cost V 5 bases and J 3 bases; bases outside gene matches: 8. Here the CDR3 reads CASSLRTSFKETQYF. For the CDR3, the DNA is TGTGCCAGCAGTCTCCGGACTAGCTTCAAAGAGACCCAGTACTTC.

This clone was counted between two and nine times. V gene TRBV18 combines with J gene TRBJ1-1, with D unclear. The CDR3 is 13 residues long. Germline V gene data show CDR1 as KGHSH and CDR2 as LQKENI. V was trimmed by 1 base and J by 4 bases, leaving 7 bases between them. Written as DNA, the CDR3 is TGTGCCAGCTCACCACTCGGCGGCACTGAAGCTTTCTTT. This encodes CASSPLGGTEAFF.

The chain employs TRBV11-2 and TRBJ1-4; TRBD1 might be the D (5 bases). The CDR3 has 16 amino acids. Germline V CDR1 and CDR2: SGHAT, FQNNGV. The V end lost 1 base, the J end lost 0 bases, and 9 bases lay between the germline ends. The CDR3 spells CASSLGSGSTNEKLFF. Here the CDR3 DNA reads TGTGCCAGCAGCTTAGGTTCAGGGTCAACTAATGAAAAACTGTTTTTT.

V gene TRBV15 combines with J gene TRBJ2-2, with unresolved D. Trimming shortened V by 3 bases and J by 6 bases, and 8 bases separated the two germline ends. The CDR3 is 13 amino acids. CDR1 is LNHNV, CDR2 YYDKDF, per germline (reference sequence). The CDR3 DNA is TGTGCCACCAGCAGTTCAGGATCCGGGGAGCTGTTTTTT. It is translated as CATSSSGSGELFF.